Listed here are 26 T cell receptor beta chains from one sample, sequenced in a study of blood T cell repertoires in COVID-19. Some clones are missing from TCRdb's copy, which holds only in-frame ones; the method was immunoSEQ multiplex PCR. The data contain roughly 150,000 clones, 84% of them seen just once; the ten biggest clones take up 2.5% to 3%. The sequencing sample was made of peripheral blood. Source of these receptors: a woman of 80 years or more with COVID-19, enrolled during active disease.

The chain uses TRBV19 and TRBJ2-1; TRBD2 matches 11 bases. CDR3 length: 15 amino acids. J was trimmed by 8 bases and V by 7 bases; bases with no gene match: 10. CDR1 is LNHDA and CDR2 is SQIVND in the germline V gene (reference sequence). Here the CDR3 DNA reads TGTGCCAGTACCAGGCTAGCGGGAGGTGTAGATGAGCAGTTCTTC. Amino acids: CASTRLAGGVDEQFF.

The V gene is TRBV6-5, the J gene TRBJ2-7; D is possibly TRBD1 (6 bases). The length of the CDR3 is 12 residues. V was clipped by 7 bases and J by 2 bases, with 9 bases between them. Germline CDR1 and CDR2: MNHEY and SVGAGI. For the CDR3, the DNA is TGTGCCAGCAAGGGGGAGACCTACGAGCAGTACTTC. Amino acids: CASKGETYEQYF.

The CDR3 nucleotides are TGTGCCATCAGTAAGACCGGGACTTCAAACAATGAGCAGTTCTTC. The encoded protein is CAISKTGTSNNEQFF. The chain links TRBV10-3 to TRBJ2-1, with D maybe TRBD2 (6 bases). The V and J ends lost 5 bases and 5 bases respectively, with 16 bases between them. CDR3 size: 15 residues. The germline V gene encodes CDR1 ENHRY and CDR2 SYGVKD.

The chain couples TRBV6-4 to TRBJ2-2; 7 bases fit TRBD1. Trimming took 4 bases from V and 6 from J; bases not matched to a gene: 5. The CDR3 loop spans 14 amino acids. Germline CDR1 reads MRHNA; CDR2 reads SNTAGT. The CDR3 DNA sequence: TGTGCCAGCAGTGCCAAGACAGGGCCCGGGGAGCTGTTTTTT. Its translation: CASSAKTGPGELFF.

V usage is TRBV29-1 and J usage is TRBJ2-1; a possible D gene is TRBD2 (5 bases). Germline CDR1 is SQVTM and CDR2 is ANQGSEA. V was trimmed by 3 bases and J by 6 bases, leaving 12 bases between them. The CDR3 is 13 amino acids. CDR3 loop: CSVDPGVGNEQFF. In nucleotides, the CDR3 is TGCAGCGTTGATCCCGGGGTGGGCAATGAGCAGTTCTTC.

V is TRBV6-5 and J is TRBJ2-7; D perhaps matches TRBD1 (6 bases). Germline values: CDR1 MNHEY, CDR2 SVGAGI. V was trimmed by 8 bases and J by 2 bases, leaving 10 bases between them. The CDR3 covers 12 residues. DNA of the CDR3: TGTGCCAGCGCAGGGGTTACCTACGAGCAGTACTTC. Translated: CASAGVTYEQYF.

V and J are TRBV5-8 and TRBJ2-5; D unclear. Trimming stripped 1 base from V and 5 bases from J, with 9 bases between. The CDR3 spans 13 residues. Per the germline V gene, CDR1 is SGHTS and CDR2 is YDEGEE. CDR3 sequence: CASSLTSHETQYF. The CDR3 region has the DNA TGTGCCAGCAGCTTGACCAGTCACGAGACCCAGTACTTC. The complete variable domain, with remaining parts taken from reference TRBV5-8 and TRBJ2-5, reads EAGVTQSPTHLIKTRGQQATLRCSPISGHTSVYWYQQALGLGLQFLLWYDEGEERNRGNFPPRFSGRQFPNYSSELNVNALELEDSALYLCASSLTSHETQYFGPGTRLLVL.

This clone was counted only a few times. This chain links TRBV6-6 with TRBJ1-5; 9 bases align to TRBD1. CDR3 size: 15 residues. After removal of 6 bases from V and 3 bases from J, the junction contained 6 bases not matched to a gene. Germline V CDR1 and CDR2: MNHNY, SVGAGI (reference sequence). The CDR3 coding sequence is TGTGCCAGCAGCAACTGGGACAGGGACAATCAGCCCCAGCATTTT. Translated, it gives CASSNWDRDNQPQHF.

V usage is TRBV10-2 and J usage is TRBJ2-5, with 11 bases lining up with TRBD1. With 5 bases clipped from V and 5 bases from J, the junction kept 7 bases outside the gene matches. The CDR3 loop spans 15 amino acids. Germline lookup yields CDR1 WSHSY and CDR2 SAAADI. The CDR3 nucleotides are TGCGCCAGCAGTCCCCGGACAGGGGGCAGGGAGACCCAGTACTTC. Translated: CASSPRTGGRETQYF.

V and J are TRBV27 and TRBJ2-7; 14 bases map to TRBD2. The CDR3 totals 15 residues. With 2 bases clipped from V and 5 bases from J, the junction kept 2 bases outside the gene matches. Germline CDR1 MNHEY, CDR2 SMNVEV (reference sequence). The DNA for the CDR3 is TGTGCCAGCAGTTTAGGACTAGCGGGGGGAAACGAGCAGTACTTC. Translating it yields CASSLGLAGGNEQYF.

The chain combines TRBV2 with TRBJ2-5; D is ambiguous. Trimming cost V 7 bases and J 4 bases, with 7 bases left between them. CDR3 length: 11 residues. Germline CDR1 reads SNHLY; CDR2 reads FYNNEI. The CDR3 bases are TGTGCCAGCACGTCGGTAGAGACCCAGTACTTC. Protein product: CASTSVETQYF.

This clone was seen just once. The CDR3 here is CASSQARTGSGNTIYF. CDR3 nucleotide sequence: TGTGCCAGCAGCCAAGCGAGGACAGGGTCTGGAAACACCATATATTTT. The rearrangement links TRBV3-1 (or the pseudogene TRBV3-2) to TRBJ1-3; TRBD1 agrees at 8 bases. Trimming cost V 1 base and J 1 base; bases outside gene matches: 3. This CDR3 region has 16 residues. CDR1 LGHDT and CDR2 YNNKEL come from the germline V gene (reference sequence).

V is TRBV27 and J is TRBJ1-5; 8 positions agree with TRBD1. The V gene end was trimmed by 6 bases and the J gene end by 1 base; junction bases not matched to a gene: 8. The germline gives CDR1 MNHEY, CDR2 SMNVEV (reference sequence). This CDR3 is 16 amino acids long. For the CDR3, the DNA is TGTGCCAGCAGGGCAAAACAGGGGGTGAGCAATCAGCCCCAGCATTTT. Protein: CASRAKQGVSNQPQHF.

This clone has just one count. This chain connects TRBV3-1 (or the pseudogene TRBV3-2) to TRBJ1-2; 7 nucleotides match TRBD1. Germline CDR1 is LGHDT and CDR2 is YNNKEL (reference sequence). This CDR3 has 15 amino acids. With 2 bases clipped from V and 4 bases from J, the junction kept 7 bases outside the gene matches. The CDR3 DNA is TGTGCCAGCAGCCAACCGACAGGGATATGCTATGGCTACACCTTC. It specifies CASSQPTGICYGYTF.

The chain carries TRBV11-2 and TRBJ2-5; 9 positions agree with TRBD2. The CDR3 extends over 15 amino acids. Germline loops: CDR1 SGHAT, CDR2 FQNNGV. Trimming removed 10 bases from V and 7 bases from J; junction bases left unmatched: 16. The DNA of the CDR3 is TGTGCCACTATGGATAGCGGGGGACATCCGGGGACCCAGTACTTC. It is translated as CATMDSGGHPGTQYF.

The genes are TRBV28 and TRBJ1-5, with 10 bases matching TRBD1. J gave up 6 bases and V 7 bases, and 3 bases lay outside the gene matches. The CDR3 consists of 13 residues. Germline V gives CDR1 MDHEN, CDR2 SYDVKM. CDR3 region: CASMTGGPQPQHF. Written as DNA, the CDR3 is TGTGCCAGCATGACAGGGGGCCCTCAGCCCCAGCATTTT. Full variable domain (missing parts from reference TRBV28 and TRBJ1-5): DVKVTQSSRYLVKRTGEKVFLECVQDMDHENMFWYRQDPGLGLRLIYFSYDVKMKEKGDIPEGYSVSREKKERFSLILESASTNQTSMYLCASMTGGPQPQHFGDGTRLSIL.

The V call is TRBV5-1, the J call TRBJ2-7, with TRBD1 as a possible D gene (5 bases). Germline V gives CDR1 SGHRS, CDR2 YFSETQ. The CDR3 runs to 14 residues. Trimming stripped 0 bases from V and 5 bases from J, with 12 bases between. CDR3 residues: CASSLVPGSHEQYF. For the CDR3, the DNA is TGCGCCAGCAGCTTGGTTCCAGGGTCCCACGAGCAGTACTTC.

The chain combines TRBV11-2 with TRBJ1-1; the D is unclear. Trimming left V 5 bases short and J 1 base short, with 11 bases between. Looked up from germline, CDR1 is SGHAT and CDR2 is FQNNGV. This CDR3 contains 14 residues. The CDR3, as DNA: TGTGCCAGCAGCCCGTGGCAGAAGAACACTGAAGCTTTCTTT. This sequence encodes CASSPWQKNTEAFF.

The chain couples TRBV10-3 to TRBJ2-7; D not resolved. The CDR3 extends over 12 amino acids. V lost 4 bases to trimming and J lost 5 bases, with 9 bases between them. The germline V gene encodes CDR1 ENHRY and CDR2 SYGVKD. CDR3 in DNA: TGTGCCATCAGTGGGTCTGGGCACGAGCAGTACTTC. This gives the protein CAISGSGHEQYF.

The chain has TRBV9 and TRBJ2-1; D not resolved. This CDR3 spans 16 amino acids. The germline gives CDR1 SGDLS, CDR2 YYNGEE. Trimming removed 4 bases from V and 1 base from J, with 15 bases in between. The CDR3 DNA reads TGTGCCAGCAGCAACATCCCTAGGAGTTCCTACAATGAGCAGTTCTTC. As protein: CASSNIPRSSYNEQFF. Full variable domain (outside the CDR3, taken from reference TRBV9 and TRBJ2-1): DSGVTQTPKHLITATGQRVTLRCSPRSGDLSVYWYQQSLDQGLQFLIQYYNGEERAKGNILERFSAQQFPDLHSELNLSSLELGDSALYFCASSNIPRSSYNEQFFGPGTRLTVL.

This clone was counted a single time. This sequence joins TRBV4-1 and TRBJ2-7, with TRBD2 identical over 9 bases. Unmatched junction bases numbered 3, after V lost 4 bases and J lost 2 bases. This CDR3 region has 14 residues. The germline V gene encodes CDR1 MGHRA and CDR2 YSYEKL. The DNA for the CDR3 is TGCGCCAGCAGCCTCTTAGCGGGGGCCTACGAGCAGTACTTC. This translates into CASSLLAGAYEQYF.

This clone was counted once. This chain links TRBV28 with TRBJ2-2; D is perhaps TRBD1 (6 bases). Looked up from germline, CDR1 is MDHEN and CDR2 is SYDVKM. The V end lost 10 bases, the J end lost 6 bases, and 24 bases lay between the germline ends. There are 16 residues in the CDR3. CDR3 protein: CAITTGTLNPPGELFF. The CDR3 DNA reads as TGTGCCATTACGACCGGGACACTAAACCCCCCCGGGGAGCTGTTTTTT.

This chain joins TRBV24-1 and TRBJ2-3; 8 nucleotides align to TRBD2. The germline CDR1 and CDR2 sequences are KGHDR and SFDVKD. Trimming at V came to 3 bases and at J to 0 bases, leaving 4 bases not matched to a gene. CDR3 length equals 16 residues. The CDR3 loop is CATSDRGGSSTDTQYF. CDR3 nucleotides: TGTGCCACCAGTGATCGCGGGGGGTCTAGCACAGATACGCAGTATTTT.

The V call is TRBV7-2, the J call TRBJ1-3; tentatively, D is TRBD1 (5 bases). Trimming left V 5 bases short and J 4 bases short, with 12 bases between. Germline V gene data show CDR1 as SGHTA and CDR2 as FQGNSA. This CDR3 contains 14 residues. The CDR3 DNA is TGTGCCAGCAGCAGGGGTTTATCGGGAAACACCATATATTTT. As protein: CASSRGLSGNTIYF.

On this clone itself: The junction shows a germline mismatch at one end, possibly a read error. The DNA of the CDR3 is TGTGCCAGCAGCCAAATGGGAGGGTACAATAAGCAGTTCTTC. Translated: CASSQMGGYNKQFF. The gene calls are TRBV3-1 (or the pseudogene TRBV3-2) and TRBJ2-1, with 7 bases fitting TRBD2. This CDR3 is built from 14 residues. The germline CDR1 and CDR2 sequences are LGHDT and YNNKEL (reference sequence).

This clone was recorded once. The rearrangement uses TRBV7-2 and TRBJ2-7; D is perhaps TRBD2 (5 bases). V lost 5 bases and J 1 base, leaving 12 bases between the germline ends. The CDR3 is 14 amino acids. CDR1 and CDR2 from the germline V gene are SGHTA and FQGNSA. The CDR3: CASSEEVISYEQYF. As DNA, the CDR3 is TGTGCCAGCAGCGAGGAGGTGATATCCTACGAGCAGTACTTC.